Here is one T cell receptor beta chain with its context. Its antigen is still unknown. No much larger clonotype is one base removed from it; base qualities were not supplied. The data originate from a study of control samples from healthy donors and cancer patients (dated by TCRdb to the early 2020s). The library was produced with the immunoSEQ multiplex PCR assay. As stored in TCRdb, this immuneACCESS dataset retains in-frame rearrangements with V and J assigned. A fraction of the clones does not appear; measured against another copy, unresolved V genes explain less than half of the discrepancy, and the remainder lacks a known reason. The sample includes roughly 120,000 clones, with approximately 90% observed a single time. Jointly, the top ten make up 1.1% of the sample. The germline ends are 12 bases apart after V is trimmed by 5 bases and J by 1 base. The CDR3 starts with the cysteine, ends with the phenylalanine, and has 16 residues. Only the CDR3 region is kept as DNA, spanning 48 bases read in frame from base 1. Based on the germline V gene (reference sequence), the CDR1 and CDR2 sequences are LNHDA and SQIVND.

This clonotype was obtained from a woman aged 45-65 years with colorectal cancer. The sequencing sample was made of PBMCs. The rearranged segments are TRBV19 and TRBJ2-6; TRBD1 is perhaps the D gene, given 6 matching bases. The bases are TGTGCCAGTAGTCGGGGCACAGGGTCTGGGGCCAACGTCCTGACTTTC. It is translated as CASSRGTGSGANVLTF.